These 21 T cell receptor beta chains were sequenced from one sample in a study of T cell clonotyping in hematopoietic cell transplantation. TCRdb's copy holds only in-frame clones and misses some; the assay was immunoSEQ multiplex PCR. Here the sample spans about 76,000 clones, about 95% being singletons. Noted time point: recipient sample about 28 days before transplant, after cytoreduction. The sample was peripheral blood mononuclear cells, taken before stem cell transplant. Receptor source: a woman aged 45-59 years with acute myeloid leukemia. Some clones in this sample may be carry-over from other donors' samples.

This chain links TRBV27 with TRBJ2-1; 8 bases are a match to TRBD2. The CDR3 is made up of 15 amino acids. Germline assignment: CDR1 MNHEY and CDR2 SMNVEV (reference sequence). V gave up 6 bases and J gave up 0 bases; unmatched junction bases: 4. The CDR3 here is CASRPSGSSYNEQFF. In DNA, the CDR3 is TGTGCCAGCAGACCCAGCGGGAGCTCCTACAATGAGCAGTTCTTC.

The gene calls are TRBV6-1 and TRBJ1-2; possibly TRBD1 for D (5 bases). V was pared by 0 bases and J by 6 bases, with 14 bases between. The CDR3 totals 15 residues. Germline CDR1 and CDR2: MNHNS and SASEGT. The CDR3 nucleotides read TGTGCCAGCAGTGAAGCGGGACGGATTTGGGATGGCTACACCTTC. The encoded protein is CASSEAGRIWDGYTF.

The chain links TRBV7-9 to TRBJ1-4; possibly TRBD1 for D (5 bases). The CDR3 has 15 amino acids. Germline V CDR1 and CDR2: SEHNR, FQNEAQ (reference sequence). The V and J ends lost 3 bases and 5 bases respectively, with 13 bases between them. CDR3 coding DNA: TGTGCCAGCAGCTTTACAGGCTTCTCAAATGAAAAACTGTTTTTT. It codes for CASSFTGFSNEKLFF.

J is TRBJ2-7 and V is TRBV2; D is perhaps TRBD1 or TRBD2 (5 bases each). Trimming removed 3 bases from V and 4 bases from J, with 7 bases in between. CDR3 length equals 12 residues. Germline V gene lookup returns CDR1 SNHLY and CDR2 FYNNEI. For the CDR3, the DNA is TGTGCCAGCAGTGAGGGACGTTACGAGCAGTACTTC. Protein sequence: CASSEGRYEQYF.

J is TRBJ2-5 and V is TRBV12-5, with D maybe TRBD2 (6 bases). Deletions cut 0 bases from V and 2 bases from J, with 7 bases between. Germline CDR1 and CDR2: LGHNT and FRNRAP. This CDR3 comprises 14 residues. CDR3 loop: CASGLVRGQETQYF. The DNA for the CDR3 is TGTGCTAGTGGTTTGGTCCGGGGGCAAGAGACCCAGTACTTC.

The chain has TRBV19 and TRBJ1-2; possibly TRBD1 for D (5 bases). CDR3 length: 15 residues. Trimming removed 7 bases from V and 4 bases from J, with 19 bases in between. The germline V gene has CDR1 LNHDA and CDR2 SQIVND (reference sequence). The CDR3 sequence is CASKPRGRAIYGYTF. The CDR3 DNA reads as TGTGCCAGTAAACCACGGGGGAGGGCGATCTATGGCTACACCTTC.

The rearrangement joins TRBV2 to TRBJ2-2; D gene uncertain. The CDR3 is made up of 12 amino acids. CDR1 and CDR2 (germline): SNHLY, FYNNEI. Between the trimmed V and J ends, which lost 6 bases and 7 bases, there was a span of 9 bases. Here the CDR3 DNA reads TGTGCCAGCAGACAGAGCATCGGGGAGCTGTTTTTT. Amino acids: CASRQSIGELFF.

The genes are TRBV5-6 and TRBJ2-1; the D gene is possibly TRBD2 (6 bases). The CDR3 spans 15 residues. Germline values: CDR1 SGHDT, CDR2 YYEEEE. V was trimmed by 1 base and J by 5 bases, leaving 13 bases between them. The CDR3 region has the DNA TGTGCCAGCAGCTTGATACGACTAGTGAACAATGAGCAGTTCTTC. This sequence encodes CASSLIRLVNNEQFF. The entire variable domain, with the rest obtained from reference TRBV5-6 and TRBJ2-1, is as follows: DAGVTQSPTHLIKTRGQQVTLRCSPKSGHDTVSWYQQALGQGPQFIFQYYEEEERQRGNFPDRFSGHQFPNYSSELNVNALLLGDSALYLCASSLIRLVNNEQFFGPGTRLTVL.

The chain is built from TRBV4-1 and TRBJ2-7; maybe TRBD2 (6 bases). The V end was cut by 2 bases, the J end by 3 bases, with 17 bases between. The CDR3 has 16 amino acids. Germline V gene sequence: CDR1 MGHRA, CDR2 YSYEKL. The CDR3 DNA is TGCGCCAGCAGCCAACCACCTCCGGGACTGATCTACGAGCAGTACTTC. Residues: CASSQPPPGLIYEQYF.

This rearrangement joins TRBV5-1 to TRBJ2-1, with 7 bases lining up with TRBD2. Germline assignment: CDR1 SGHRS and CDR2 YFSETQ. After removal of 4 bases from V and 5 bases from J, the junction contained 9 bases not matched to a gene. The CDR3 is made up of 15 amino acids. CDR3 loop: CASSLGGVRDNEQFF. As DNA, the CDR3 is TGCGCCAGCAGCCTGGGAGGGGTGAGGGACAATGAGCAGTTCTTC.

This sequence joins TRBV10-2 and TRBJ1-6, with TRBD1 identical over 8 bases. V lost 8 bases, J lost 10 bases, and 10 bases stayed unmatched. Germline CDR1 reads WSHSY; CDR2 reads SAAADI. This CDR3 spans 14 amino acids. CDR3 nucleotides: TGCGCCAGCTCTCGGACAGGGTCGGAATCACCCCTCCACTTT. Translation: CASSRTGSESPLHF.

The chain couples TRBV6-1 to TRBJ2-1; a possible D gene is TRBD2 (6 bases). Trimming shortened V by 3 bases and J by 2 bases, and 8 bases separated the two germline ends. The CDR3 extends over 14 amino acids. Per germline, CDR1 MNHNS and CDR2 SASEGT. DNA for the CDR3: TGTGCCAGCAGTGACAGGACTACCTACAATGAGCAGTTCTTC. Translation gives CASSDRTTYNEQFF.

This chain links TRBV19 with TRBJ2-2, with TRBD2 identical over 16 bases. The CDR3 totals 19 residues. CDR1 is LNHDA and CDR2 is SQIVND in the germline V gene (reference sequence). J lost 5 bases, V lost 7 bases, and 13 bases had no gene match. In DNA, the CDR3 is TGTGCCAGTACCGCCCCCGGGACTAGCGGGAGGGGGGGAACCGGGGAGCTGTTTTTT. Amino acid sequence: CASTAPGTSGRGGTGELFF.

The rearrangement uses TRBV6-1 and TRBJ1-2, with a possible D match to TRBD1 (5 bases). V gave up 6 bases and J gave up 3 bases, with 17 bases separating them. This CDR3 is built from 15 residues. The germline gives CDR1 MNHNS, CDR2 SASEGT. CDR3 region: CASSPRARADYGYTF. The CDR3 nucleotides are TGTGCCAGCAGCCCAAGGGCCAGGGCAGACTATGGCTACACCTTC.

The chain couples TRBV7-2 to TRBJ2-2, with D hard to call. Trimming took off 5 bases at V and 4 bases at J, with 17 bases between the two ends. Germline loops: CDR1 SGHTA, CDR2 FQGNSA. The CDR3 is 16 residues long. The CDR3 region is CASSQGLRVGTGELFF. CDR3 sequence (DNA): TGTGCCAGCAGCCAAGGTCTAAGGGTGGGCACCGGGGAGCTGTTTTTT.

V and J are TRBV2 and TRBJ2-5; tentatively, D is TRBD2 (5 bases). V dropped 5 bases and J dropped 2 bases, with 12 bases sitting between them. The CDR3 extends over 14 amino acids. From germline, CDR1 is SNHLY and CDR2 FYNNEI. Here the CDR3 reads CASSTAGVQETQYF. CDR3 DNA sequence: TGTGCCAGCAGTACGGCGGGCGTTCAAGAGACCCAGTACTTC.

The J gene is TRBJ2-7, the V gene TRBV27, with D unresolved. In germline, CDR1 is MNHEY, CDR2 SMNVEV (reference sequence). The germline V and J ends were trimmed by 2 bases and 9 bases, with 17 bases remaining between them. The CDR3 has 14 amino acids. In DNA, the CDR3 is TGTGCCAGCAGTTTAGACATTACTCCTACCCCGCAGTACTTC. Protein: CASSLDITPTPQYF.

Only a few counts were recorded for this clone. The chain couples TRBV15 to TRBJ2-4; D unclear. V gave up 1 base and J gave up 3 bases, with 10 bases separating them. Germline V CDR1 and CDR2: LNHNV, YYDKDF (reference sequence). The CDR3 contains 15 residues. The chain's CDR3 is CATSRGLTGKNIQYF. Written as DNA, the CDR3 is TGTGCCACCAGCAGAGGTTTGACGGGCAAAAACATTCAGTACTTC. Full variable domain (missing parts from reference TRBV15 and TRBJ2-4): DAMVIQNPRYQVTQFGKPVTLSCSQTLNHNVMYWYQQKSSQAPKLLFHYYDKDFNNEADTPDNFQSRRPNTSFCFLDIRSPGLGDTAMYLCATSRGLTGKNIQYFGAGTRLSVL.

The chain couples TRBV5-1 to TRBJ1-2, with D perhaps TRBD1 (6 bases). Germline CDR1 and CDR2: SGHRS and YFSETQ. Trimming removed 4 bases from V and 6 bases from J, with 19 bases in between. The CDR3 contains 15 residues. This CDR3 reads CASSPRTKTGHGYTF. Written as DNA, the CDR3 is TGCGCCAGCAGCCCCCGAACTAAGACAGGACATGGCTACACCTTC.

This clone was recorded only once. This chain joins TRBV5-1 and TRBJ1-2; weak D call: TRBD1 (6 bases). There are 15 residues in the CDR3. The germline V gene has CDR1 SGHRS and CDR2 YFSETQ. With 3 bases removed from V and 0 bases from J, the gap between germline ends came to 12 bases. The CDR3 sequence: CASSSGGQTNYGYTF. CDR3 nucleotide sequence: TGCGCCAGCAGCTCGGGTGGACAGACTAACTATGGCTACACCTTC.

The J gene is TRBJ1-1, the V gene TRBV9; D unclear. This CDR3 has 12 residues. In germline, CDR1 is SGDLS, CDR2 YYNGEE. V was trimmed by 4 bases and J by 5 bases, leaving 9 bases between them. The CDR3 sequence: CASSPTATEAFF. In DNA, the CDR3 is TGTGCCAGCAGCCCCACCGCGACTGAAGCTTTCTTT.